This TCR beta chain is from a study of neurological immune-mediated disorders. Each sequencing run yielded over 170 million TCR-beta sequences from 15-18 subjects. TCRdb passed the 5' RACE reads through MiXCR, listing each CDR3 protein once. The repertoire includes roughly 80,000 distinct CDR3 sequences, roughly 10% of them detected once, and 1.5% to 2% sits in the top ten. This clonotype was observed at least ten times. V was clipped by 4 bases and J by 4 bases; unmatched bases: 16. The germline V gene encodes CDR1 ENHRY and CDR2 SYGVKD. The CDR3 sequence is 19 residues long. The unsorted libraries originated from 2 million PBMCs kept at -80 C.

The rearrangement joins TRBV10-3 to TRBJ2-3; 11 bases line up with TRBD2. This clonotype originated in a man aged 45-60 years in good health. The sequencing sample was made of PBMCs. The CDR3 sequence: CAISAGLAGGPEQADTQYF. The CDR3 nucleotides read TGTGCCATCAGTGCTGGGCTAGCGGGAGGCCCCGAGCAGGCAGATACGCAGTATTTT.